This T cell receptor beta chain was retrieved from a study of T cell responses to AZD1222 COVID-19 vaccine. In the case of this clone: Its antigen is as yet unknown.

Study-wide results and limits: Repertoire sampling happened only post peak T cell response. Reportedly, close to half of spike-specific TCRs are directed against unmutated variant regions.

CDR3 length equals 14 residues. The V gene lost 6 bases and the J gene lost 5 bases, with 18 bases spanning the gap. The germline CDR1 and CDR2 sequences are SGHRS and YFSETQ. Assay: immunoSEQ multiplex PCR; the TCRdb copy retains only in-frame clones and omits some. The sample lists about 130,000 clones; about nine tenths were seen once. V usage is TRBV5-1 and J usage is TRBJ2-7; D gene ambiguous. The sample was peripheral blood, taken on day 0 of MenACWY control vaccination. This clonotype was obtained from an adult in good health. CDR3 sequence: CASTPALALHEQYF. CDR3 bases: TGCGCCAGCACCCCCGCTCTGGCGCTGCACGAGCAGTACTTC.